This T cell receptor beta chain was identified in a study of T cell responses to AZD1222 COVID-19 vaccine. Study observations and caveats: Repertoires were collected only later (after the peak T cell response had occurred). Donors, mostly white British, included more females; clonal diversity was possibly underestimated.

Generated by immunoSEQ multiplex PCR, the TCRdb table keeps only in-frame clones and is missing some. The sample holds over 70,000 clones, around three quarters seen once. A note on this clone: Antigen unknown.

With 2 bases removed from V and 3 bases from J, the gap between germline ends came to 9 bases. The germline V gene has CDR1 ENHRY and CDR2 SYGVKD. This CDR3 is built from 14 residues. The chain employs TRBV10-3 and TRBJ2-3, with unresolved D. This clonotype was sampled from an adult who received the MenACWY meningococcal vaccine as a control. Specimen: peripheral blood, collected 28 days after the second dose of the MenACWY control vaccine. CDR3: CAISETRGTDTQYF. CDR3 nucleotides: TGTGCCATCAGTGAGACCCGCGGAACAGATACGCAGTATTTT.